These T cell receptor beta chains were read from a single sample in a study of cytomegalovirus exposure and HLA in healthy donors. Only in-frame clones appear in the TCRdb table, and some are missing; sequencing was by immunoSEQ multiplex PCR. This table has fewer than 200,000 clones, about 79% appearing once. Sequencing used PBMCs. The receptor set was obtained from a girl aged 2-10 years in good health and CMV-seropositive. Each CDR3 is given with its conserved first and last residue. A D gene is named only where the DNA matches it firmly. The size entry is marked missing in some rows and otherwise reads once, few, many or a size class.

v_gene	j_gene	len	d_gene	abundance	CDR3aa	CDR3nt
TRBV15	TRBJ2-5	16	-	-	CATSRGGIQIKETQYF	TGTGCCACCAGCAGAGGGGGCATACAGATTAAAGAGACCCAGTACTTC
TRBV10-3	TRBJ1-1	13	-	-	CAMGEAPNTEAFF	TGTGCCATGGGAGAGGCCCCGAACACTGAAGCTTTCTTT
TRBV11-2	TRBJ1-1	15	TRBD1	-	CASSFGQAMNTEAFF	TGTGCCAGCAGTTTTGGACAGGCCATGAACACTGAAGCTTTCTTT
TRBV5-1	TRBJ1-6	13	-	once	CASSLIGTSPLHF	TGCGCCAGCAGCTTGATCGGTACTTCACCCCTCCACTTT
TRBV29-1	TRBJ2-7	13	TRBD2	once	CSAASGGSYEQYF	TGCAGCGCCGCTAGCGGGGGGTCCTACGAGCAGTACTTC
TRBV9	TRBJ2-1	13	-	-	CASSLGQYNEQFF	TGTGCCAGCAGCTTAGGACAGTACAATGAGCAGTTCTTC
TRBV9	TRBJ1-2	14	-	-	CASSVGQVFYGYTF	TGTGCCAGCAGCGTAGGACAGGTTTTCTATGGCTACACCTTC
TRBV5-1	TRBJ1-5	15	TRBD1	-	CASSLNTGGDQPQHF	TGCGCCAGCAGCTTGAACACAGGGGGCGATCAGCCCCAGCATTTT
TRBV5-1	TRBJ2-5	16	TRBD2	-	CASSLTASGSPETQYF	TGCGCCAGCAGCTTGACGGCTAGCGGGAGTCCAGAGACCCAGTACTTC
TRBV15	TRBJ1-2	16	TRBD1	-	CATSSPRTGGVYGYTF	TGTGCCACCAGCAGTCCCCGGACAGGGGGGGTCTATGGCTACACCTTC
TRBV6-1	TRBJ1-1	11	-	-	CASEFDTEAFF	TGTGCCAGCGAGTTTGACACTGAAGCTTTCTTT
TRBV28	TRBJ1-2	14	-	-	CASSLENFGYGYTF	TGTGCCAGCAGTTTGGAGAATTTCGGCTATGGCTACACCTTC
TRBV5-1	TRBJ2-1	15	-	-	CASSGGTSPNNEQFF	TGCGCCAGCAGCGGGGGAACTAGCCCTAACAATGAGCAGTTCTTC
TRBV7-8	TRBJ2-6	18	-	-	CASSFRTETSSGANVLTF	TGTGCCAGCAGCTTTCGGACAGAAACCAGCTCTGGGGCCAACGTCCTGACTTTC
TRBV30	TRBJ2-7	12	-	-	CAWSALPYEQYF	TGTGCCTGGAGTGCACTCCCCTACGAGCAGTACTTC
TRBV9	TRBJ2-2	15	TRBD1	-	CASSAGQGAAGELFF	TGTGCCAGCAGCGCCGGACAGGGGGCGGCCGGGGAGCTGTTTTTT
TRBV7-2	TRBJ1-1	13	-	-	CASSLRRGTEAFF	TGTGCCAGCAGCTTACGCAGGGGCACTGAAGCTTTCTTT
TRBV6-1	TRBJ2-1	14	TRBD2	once	CAAGPSGSYNEQFF	TGTGCCGCCGGACCTAGCGGGTCTTACAATGAGCAGTTCTTC
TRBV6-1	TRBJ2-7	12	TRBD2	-	CASSTREREQYF	TGTGCCAGCAGTACGCGGGAGCGCGAGCAGTACTTC
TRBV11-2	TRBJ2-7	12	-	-	CASSLGVVEQYF	TGTGCCAGCAGCTTAGGAGTGGTCGAGCAGTACTTC
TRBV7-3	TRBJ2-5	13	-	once	CASSLTYRETQYF	TGTGCCAGCAGCTTAACATATCGAGAGACCCAGTACTTC
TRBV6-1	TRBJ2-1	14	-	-	CASRDTLRKWEQFF	TGTGCCAGCAGAGATACGTTGCGGAAGTGGGAGCAGTTCTTC
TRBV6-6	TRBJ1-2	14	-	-	CASKGPEPNYGYTF	TGTGCCAGCAAAGGTCCGGAGCCTAACTATGGCTACACCTTC
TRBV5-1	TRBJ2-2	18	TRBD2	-	CASMGLAGGVKNTGGLFF	TGCGCCAGCATGGGACTAGCGGGAGGGGTAAAGAACACCGGGGGGCTGTTTTTT
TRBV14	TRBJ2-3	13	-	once	CASSGQFGDTQYF	TGTGCCAGCAGCGGCCAGTTCGGGGATACGCAGTATTTT
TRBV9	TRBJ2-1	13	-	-	CASSRDFNNEQFF	TGTGCCAGCAGCCGGGACTTTAACAATGAGCAGTTCTTC
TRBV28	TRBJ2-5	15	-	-	CASSPGPKYQETQYF	TGTGCCAGCAGTCCAGGGCCCAAATACCAAGAGACCCAGTACTTC
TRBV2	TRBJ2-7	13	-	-	CASRGAAPYEQYF	TGTGCCAGCAGGGGAGCGGCACCCTACGAGCAGTACTTC
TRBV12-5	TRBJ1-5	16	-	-	CASGPTQGRRVQPQHF	TGTGCTAGTGGTCCAACACAGGGACGGCGTGTTCAGCCCCAGCATTTT
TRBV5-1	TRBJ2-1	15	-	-	CASSPSRTLDNEQFF	TGCGCCAGCAGCCCTTCCCGGACTCTCGACAATGAGCAGTTCTTC
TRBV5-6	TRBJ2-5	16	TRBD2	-	CASSYGTSGRQETQYF	TGTGCCAGCAGTTATGGGACTAGCGGGCGTCAAGAGACCCAGTACTTC
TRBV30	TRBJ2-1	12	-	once	CAWSVATDEQFF	TGTGCCTGGAGTGTAGCTACCGATGAGCAGTTCTTC
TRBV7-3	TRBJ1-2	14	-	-	CASSWGRGNFGYTF	TGTGCCAGCAGCTGGGGACGGGGGAACTTTGGCTACACCTTC
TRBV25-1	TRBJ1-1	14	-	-	CASSERGGGTEAFF	TGTGCCAGCAGTGAACGCGGGGGGGGCACTGAAGCTTTCTTT
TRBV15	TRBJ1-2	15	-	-	CATSRVAGRWDGYTF	TGTGCCACCAGCAGAGTGGCAGGGAGGTGGGATGGCTACACCTTC
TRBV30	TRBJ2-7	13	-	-	CAWSGRTGDEQYF	TGTGCCTGGAGTGGTCGTACGGGGGACGAGCAGTACTTC
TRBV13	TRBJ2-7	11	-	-	CASSYIYEQYF	TGTGCCAGCAGCTATATCTACGAGCAGTACTTC
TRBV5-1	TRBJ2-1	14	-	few	CASSPGIGLNEQFF	TGCGCCAGCAGCCCCGGGATTGGGCTCAATGAGCAGTTCTTC
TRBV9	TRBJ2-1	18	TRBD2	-	CASSVADVVAGDYNEQFF	TGTGCCAGCAGCGTAGCTGACGTTGTTGCGGGGGACTACAATGAGCAGTTCTTC
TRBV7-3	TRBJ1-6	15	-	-	CASSLTGQDNSPLHF	TGTGCCAGCAGCTTAACGGGGCAAGATAATTCACCCCTCCACTTT
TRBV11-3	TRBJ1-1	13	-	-	CASSTWLGLDAFF	TGTGCCAGCAGCACATGGCTAGGACTTGACGCTTTCTTT
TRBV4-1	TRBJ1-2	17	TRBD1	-	CASSQDTEGASYYGYTF	TGCGCCAGCAGCCAAGATACGGAGGGGGCGAGTTACTATGGCTACACCTTC
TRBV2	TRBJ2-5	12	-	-	CASRAYQEAQYF	TGTGCCAGCAGGGCGTATCAAGAGGCCCAGTACTTC
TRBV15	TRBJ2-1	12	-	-	CATSWGGGEQFF	TGTGCCACCAGCTGGGGAGGGGGGGAGCAGTTCTTC
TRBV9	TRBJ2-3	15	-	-	CASSVGGGFTDTQYF	TGTGCCAGCAGCGTAGGTGGGGGGTTCACAGATACGCAGTATTTT
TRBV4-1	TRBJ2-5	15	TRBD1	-	CASSQDRQGGETQYF	TGCGCCAGCAGCCAAGATCGACAGGGCGGCGAGACCCAGTACTTC
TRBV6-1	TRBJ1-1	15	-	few	CASSDLWGGNTEAFF	TGTGCCAGCAGTGATCTATGGGGGGGGAACACTGAAGCTTTCTTT
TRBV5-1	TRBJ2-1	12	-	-	CASSLVQNEQFF	TGCGCCAGCAGCTTGGTACAGAATGAGCAGTTCTTC
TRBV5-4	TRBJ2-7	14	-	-	CASSLNRDPYEQYF	TGTGCCAGCAGCTTAAACAGGGATCCCTACGAGCAGTACTTC
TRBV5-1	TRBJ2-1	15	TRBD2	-	CASSLRLAGGGEQFF	TGCGCCAGCAGCTTGCGTCTAGCGGGAGGGGGTGAGCAGTTCTTC
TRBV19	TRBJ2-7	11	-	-	CASTGSYEQYF	TGTGCCAGTACGGGCTCCTACGAGCAGTACTTC
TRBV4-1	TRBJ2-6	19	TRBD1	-	CASSQSKRGQDSGANVLTF	TGCGCCAGCAGCCAAAGTAAACGGGGACAGGACTCTGGGGCCAACGTCCTGACTTTC
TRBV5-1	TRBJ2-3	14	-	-	CASSLAPYTDTQYF	TGCGCCAGCAGCTTGGCCCCCTACACAGATACGCAGTATTTT
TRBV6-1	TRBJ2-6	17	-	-	CASSEGRLPSGANVLTF	TGTGCCAGCAGTGAAGGGAGGTTACCCTCTGGGGCCAACGTCCTGACTTTC
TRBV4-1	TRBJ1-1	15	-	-	CASSQGRGMETEAFF	TGCGCCAGCAGCCAAGGGCGGGGCATGGAAACTGAAGCTTTCTTT
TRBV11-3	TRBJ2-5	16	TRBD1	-	CASSLFPKGQQETQYF	TGTGCCAGCAGCTTATTCCCCAAGGGACAGCAAGAGACCCAGTACTTC
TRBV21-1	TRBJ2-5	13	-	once	CASRRDRGETQYF	TGTGCCAGTAGAAGGGACAGGGGAGAGACCCAGTACTTC